A selection of T cell receptor beta chains follows, all from one sample in a study of T-cell memory formation after mild COVID-19. Each CDR3 protein is one row after TCRdb ran MiXCR on the 5' RACE reads. The table has under 550,000 distinct CDR3 sequences, 18% seen once. The sequenced material came from PBMCs or a T cell subset sorted from them (not recorded which). These receptors were collected from a man between 18 and 35 years old who had mild COVID-19 (a few samples of this study predate the infection). Cell type and time point are not known. The CDR3 runs from the conserved cysteine through the conserved F or W. D genes are given only for firm matches. Clone size is not always given. Where it is, it says once, few, many or a class for expanded clones.

V,size,J,D,DNA,CDR3
TRBV5-5,few,TRBJ1-5,TRBD1,TGTGCCAGCAGCCGGACGACAGGGTATAGCAATCAGCCCCAGCATTTT,CASSRTTGYSNQPQHF
TRBV7-2,few,TRBJ1-2,NA,TGTGCCAGCAGCGGAACGACAGGCACCTATGGCTACACCTTC,CASSGTTGTYGYTF
TRBV6-6,NA,TRBJ2-4,NA,TGTGCCAGCAGTTCATGGGAAATTCAGTACTTC,CASSSWEIQYF
TRBV5-1,NA,TRBJ2-2,TRBD1,TGCGCCAGCAGCGCAGGACAGGGAACGAACACCGGGGAGCTGTTTTTT,CASSAGQGTNTGELFF
TRBV4-1,NA,TRBJ1-4,NA,TGCGCCAGCAGCCAAGTAGGAAGCAGGAATGAAAAACTGTTTTTT,CASSQVGSRNEKLFF
TRBV6-5,few,TRBJ1-1,NA,TGTGCCAGCAGTCCCCGGGACGGAGAAGCTTTCTTT,CASSPRDGEAFF
TRBV30,NA,TRBJ1-5,NA,TGTGCCTGTAGAATAGGAAGCGGACAGCCCCAGCATTTT,CACRIGSGQPQHF
TRBV4-1,many,TRBJ1-1,NA,TGCGCCAGCCGGGGCTTCTTACGGAACACTGAAGCTTTCTTT,CASRGFLRNTEAFF
TRBV4-3,NA,TRBJ2-3,NA,TGCGCCAGCAGCCTCCGGCATAGGCGGGGACTCACAGATACGCAGTATTTT,CASSLRHRRGLTDTQYF
TRBV28,NA,TRBJ2-2,NA,TGTGCCAGCAGTCCTCCGGGGGCCACCGGGGAGCTGTTTTTT,CASSPPGATGELFF
TRBV4-1,NA,TRBJ2-5,TRBD2,TGCGCCAGCAGCCACACTAGCGGGGGGGAAGAGACCCAGTACTTC,CASSHTSGGEETQYF
TRBV5-1,NA,TRBJ2-3,NA,TGCGCCAGCAGCTTCTCCCAGCGCACCACAGATACGCAGTATTTT,CASSFSQRTTDTQYF
TRBV7-2,few,TRBJ2-5,TRBD1,TGTGCCAGCAGCTTAGCGTACAGGGGTGACGAGACCCAGTACTTC,CASSLAYRGDETQYF
TRBV5-5,few,TRBJ1-5,NA,TGTGCCAGCAGCTTCGACGGGAGCAATCAGCCCCAGCATTTT,CASSFDGSNQPQHF